One and the same sample provided the 26 T cell receptor beta chains below, sequenced in a study of blood T cell repertoires in COVID-19 (dated by TCRdb to about 2020). The method behind the library was the immunoSEQ multiplex PCR assay. This immuneACCESS table, as held by TCRdb, lists in-frame sequences with V and J called but not all clones. Of the missing ones, under half trace to an unresolved V gene in checked studies; the others have no known cause. This sample holds over 150,000 clones; about 88% were observed only once. The top ten hold roughly 7% of the sample. Sequenced material: PBMCs or T cells enriched from blood (not recorded which). Every receptor here comes from a woman aged 45-65 years who had recovered from COVID-19.

J is TRBJ2-7 and V is TRBV11-2, with 7 bases fitting TRBD2. Trimming removed 1 base from V and 0 bases from J; junction bases left unmatched: 12. The V gene's germline CDR1 is SGHAT and CDR2 FQNNGV. The CDR3 is 18 amino acids. The CDR3 DNA sequence: TGTGCCAGCAGCTTAGCCCGGGAGGACTACGACTTCTCCTACGAGCAGTACTTC. Translated, it gives CASSLAREDYDFSYEQYF.

The J gene is TRBJ1-6, the V gene TRBV11-3; 9 positions agree with TRBD1. V lost 5 bases and J lost 4; bases outside the gene matches: 9. The CDR3 covers 17 residues. Germline V CDR1 and CDR2: SGHNT, YENEEA. CDR3 residues: CASSRRDRDWYNSPLHF. CDR3 DNA: TGTGCCAGCAGCCGCCGGGACAGGGACTGGTATAATTCACCCCTCCACTTT. Variable domain in full (rest from reference TRBV11-3 and TRBJ1-6): EAGVVQSPRYKIIEKKQPVAFWCNPISGHNTLYWYLQNLGQGPELLIRYENEEAVDDSQLPKDRFSAERLKGVDSTLKIQPAELGDSAVYLCASSRRDRDWYNSPLHFGNGTRLTVT.

CDR3 residues: CASKQGAATEAFF. The CDR3 DNA is TGTGCCAGCAAACAGGGGGCGGCCACTGAAGCTTTCTTT. This rearrangement joins TRBV6-5 to TRBJ1-1; TRBD1 aligns across 9 bases. The junction had 4 bases not matched to a gene; V was cut back by 7 bases and J by 4 bases. CDR1 and CDR2 from the germline V gene are MNHEY and SVGAGI. The CDR3 contains 13 residues.

This clone was seen only once. The V gene is TRBV7-2, the J gene TRBJ2-2; TRBD2 matches 12 bases. V shed 5 bases, J shed 5 bases, and the junction held 6 bases outside the gene matches. The CDR3 totals 16 residues. The germline V gene has CDR1 SGHTA and CDR2 FQGNSA. The CDR3 loop reads CASSMGLAGITGELFF. In nucleotides, the CDR3 is TGTGCCAGCAGCATGGGACTAGCGGGTATAACCGGGGAGCTGTTTTTT.

V and J are TRBV7-8 and TRBJ2-7; 10 positions agree with TRBD1. The CDR3 covers 14 residues. V dropped 4 bases and J dropped 5; count of bases not matched to a gene: 5. CDR1 and CDR2 (germline): SGHVS, FQNEAQ. The CDR3, as DNA: TGTGCCAGCAGCTCACGACAGGGGGCCCACGAGCAGTACTTC. It is translated as CASSSRQGAHEQYF.

The chain employs TRBV5-1 and TRBJ2-1; TRBD2 agrees at 8 bases. In germline, CDR1 is SGHRS, CDR2 YFSETQ. This CDR3 is 16 amino acids long. V dropped 4 bases and J dropped 3; count of bases not matched to a gene: 9. CDR3 DNA: TGCGCCAGCAGCACCCTAGCGGGCGCCTTCTACAATGAGCAGTTCTTC. It codes for CASSTLAGAFYNEQFF.

V gene TRBV10-3 combines with J gene TRBJ2-7, with 7 bases lining up with TRBD2. Germline loops: CDR1 ENHRY, CDR2 SYGVKD. Losses at the gene ends were 4 bases for V and 0 bases for J; bases not matched to a gene: 0. The CDR3 spans 13 residues. CDR3 sequence (DNA): TGTGCCATCAGTGGGGGGGGCTCCTACGAGCAGTACTTC. Protein product: CAISGGGSYEQYF.

This chain connects TRBV7-2 to TRBJ2-1, with 8 bases fitting TRBD2. The V and J ends lost 5 bases and 0 bases, in that order; junction bases with no gene match: 6. This CDR3 contains 16 residues. Germline lookup yields CDR1 SGHTA and CDR2 FQGNSA. The CDR3 loop is CASSLSGASSYNEQFF. The DNA for the CDR3 is TGTGCCAGCAGCCTTAGCGGGGCCAGCTCCTACAATGAGCAGTTCTTC. The full variable domain, rest sourced from reference TRBV7-2 and TRBJ2-1, is GAGVSQSPSNKVTEKGKDVELRCDPISGHTALYWYRQSLGQGLEFLIYFQGNSAPDKSGLPSDRFSAERTGGSVSTLTIQRTQQEDSAVYLCASSLSGASSYNEQFFGPGTRLTVL.

The V gene is TRBV30, the J gene TRBJ2-1; TRBD2 matches 12 bases. CDR1 and CDR2 from the germline V gene are GTSNPN and SVGIG (reference sequence). CDR3 length: 14 amino acids. J lost 8 bases, V lost 8 bases, and 10 bases had no gene match. The CDR3: CAGNLAGGMDEQFF. CDR3 DNA: TGTGCCGGAAATCTAGCGGGAGGGATGGATGAGCAGTTCTTC. Full variable domain (remainder filled in from reference TRBV30 and TRBJ2-1): SQTIHQWPATLVQPVGSPLSLECTVEGTSNPNLYWYRQAAGRGLQLLFYSVGIGQISSEVPQNLSASRPQDRQFILSSKKLLLSDSGFYLCAGNLAGGMDEQFFGPGTRLTVL.

This clone was picked up a small number of times. V gene TRBV19 combines with J gene TRBJ2-7; TRBD2 matches at 10 bases. CDR3 length: 18 residues. The V gene's germline CDR1 is LNHDA and CDR2 SQIVND (reference sequence). Trimming removed 1 base from V and 4 bases from J; junction bases left unmatched: 13. The CDR3, as DNA: TGTGCCAGTAGTATAGTGCTAGCGGGAGCTGGGGCCGCTTACGAGCAGTACTTC. Residues: CASSIVLAGAGAAYEQYF.

The V call is TRBV6-1, the J call TRBJ1-6, with 8 nucleotides matching TRBD1. The trim removed 3 bases at V and 14 bases at J, leaving 9 bases unmatched. The CDR3 is 14 amino acids. Germline V gene data show CDR1 as MNHNS and CDR2 as SASEGT. The CDR3 nucleotides are TGTGCCAGCAGTGATCAAGGACAGGGAGGATCCCTCCACTTT. As protein: CASSDQGQGGSLHF.

The rearrangement uses TRBV10-2 and TRBJ1-3, with D perhaps matching TRBD1 (6 bases). CDR1 and CDR2 from the germline V gene are WSHSY and SAAADI. The ends were cut back, 8 bases at V and 0 bases at J, with 14 bases in the middle. The length of the CDR3 is 15 residues. This CDR3 reads CASGQTGDSGNTIYF. Written as DNA, the CDR3 is TGCGCCAGCGGCCAGACAGGAGACTCTGGAAACACCATATATTTT.

The chain employs TRBV11-2 and TRBJ2-2; D not resolved. The CDR3 loop spans 14 amino acids. The ends were cut back, 5 bases at V and 5 bases at J, with 12 bases in the middle. Germline V lookup: CDR1 SGHAT, CDR2 FQNNGV. In DNA form, the CDR3 reads TGTGCCAGCAGCCTACCATTAGATACCGGGGAGCTGTTTTTT. Its protein is CASSLPLDTGELFF.

The chain links TRBV14 to TRBJ2-3; the D is unclear. The V end was cut by 3 bases, the J end by 2 bases, with 3 bases between. CDR1 is SGHDN and CDR2 is FVKESK in the germline V gene. This CDR3 is built from 12 residues. CDR3 DNA sequence: TGTGCCAGCAGCCACTACACAGATACGCAGTATTTT. Its translation: CASSHYTDTQYF.

The V gene is TRBV5-6, the J gene TRBJ1-2, with 11 bases aligning to TRBD1. With V trimmed by 3 bases and J by 8 bases, 9 bases remained unmatched. The CDR3 covers 15 residues. CDR1 and CDR2 from the germline V gene are SGHDT and YYEEEE. In DNA form, the CDR3 reads TGTGCCAGCAGCTCGACCGGACAGGGGGCTGCGGGCTACACCTTC. Its protein is CASSSTGQGAAGYTF.

The gene calls are TRBV4-2 and TRBJ1-1; no clear D gene. Germline-derived CDR1 and CDR2 are LGHNA and YNFKEQ. This CDR3 is built from 16 residues. Trimming removed 1 base at V and 0 bases at J, with 12 bases between. The DNA for the CDR3 is TGTGCCAGCAGCCAAGGATGGGCAGCCTTGAACACTGAAGCTTTCTTT. Amino acid sequence: CASSQGWAALNTEAFF.

The chain couples TRBV30 to TRBJ1-6; weak D call: TRBD1 (5 bases). Per germline, CDR1 GTSNPN and CDR2 SVGIG (reference sequence). This CDR3 region has 14 residues. With 3 bases removed from V and 8 bases from J, the gap between germline ends came to 14 bases. The CDR3 sequence is CAWSEQAAYSPLHF. CDR3 bases: TGTGCCTGGAGCGAACAGGCCGCTTATTCACCCCTCCACTTT.

The chain combines TRBV4-3 with TRBJ1-2; 9 nucleotides align to TRBD1. The junction had 14 bases not matched to a gene; V was cut back by 0 bases and J by 3 bases. In germline, CDR1 is LGHNA, CDR2 YSLEER. The CDR3 has 19 residues. The CDR3 reads CASSQDESPTGGEDYGYTF. Written as DNA, the CDR3 is TGCGCCAGCAGCCAAGATGAATCGCCTACAGGGGGCGAAGACTATGGCTACACCTTC.

This sequence joins TRBV27 and TRBJ1-1; a weak D match, TRBD1 (6 bases). The ends were cut back, 3 bases at V and 4 bases at J, with 12 bases in the middle. There are 14 residues in the CDR3. Germline V CDR1 and CDR2: MNHEY, SMNVEV (reference sequence). The CDR3 DNA reads TGTGCCAGCAGTTTCGAGGGGGGGGGCACTGAAGCTTTCTTT. Its translation is CASSFEGGGTEAFF.

In nucleotides, the CDR3 is TGTGCCAGTCTACAGGGGACCGCCTATAATTCACCCCTCCACTTT. Translating it yields CASLQGTAYNSPLHF. The chain joins TRBV25-1 to TRBJ1-6; 7 bases map to TRBD1. This CDR3 region has 15 residues. V lost 9 bases, J lost 2 bases, and 7 bases stayed unmatched. Germline loops: CDR1 MGHDK, CDR2 SYGVNS. The full variable domain, completed using reference TRBV25-1 and TRBJ1-6, is EADIYQTPRYLVIGTGKKITLECSQTMGHDKMYWYQQDPGMELHLIHYSYGVNSTEKGDLSSESTVSRIRTEHFPLTLESARPSHTSQYLCASLQGTAYNSPLHFGNGTRLTVT.

This clone was seen only a few times. This rearrangement joins TRBV6-5 to TRBJ2-1; TRBD1 matches at 9 bases. The CDR3 loop spans 15 amino acids. The germline gives CDR1 MNHEY, CDR2 SVGAGI. V lost 2 bases to trimming and J lost 4 bases; unmatched junction nucleotides: 3. CDR3 sequence reads: CASSYDRGGYNEQFF. DNA for the CDR3: TGTGCCAGCAGTTACGACAGGGGGGGTTACAATGAGCAGTTCTTC.

A few counts support this clone. The genes are TRBV2 and TRBJ1-5, with no clear D. From germline, CDR1 is SNHLY and CDR2 FYNNEI. This CDR3 is 14 amino acids long. Trimming removed 4 bases from V and 0 bases from J, with 7 bases in between. The CDR3 DNA is TGTGCCAGCAGTGCGCTATATAGCAATCAGCCCCAGCATTTT. This codes for CASSALYSNQPQHF.

There are a few counts of this clone. The chain employs TRBV18 and TRBJ1-1; 7 nucleotides match TRBD1. The CDR3 runs 16 residues. The trim removed 2 bases at V and 1 base at J, leaving 7 bases unmatched. Germline V gives CDR1 KGHSH, CDR2 LQKENI. The CDR3: CASSPVQGGGNTEAFF. As DNA, the CDR3 is TGTGCCAGCTCACCAGTTCAAGGGGGCGGGAACACTGAAGCTTTCTTT.

In this sample, this clone turned up a few times. This chain joins TRBV28 and TRBJ1-1, with 9 bases aligning to TRBD1. V shed 3 bases, J shed 4 bases, and the junction held 6 bases outside the gene matches. CDR1 is MDHEN, CDR2 SYDVKM, per germline. The CDR3 covers 15 residues. The CDR3 loop is CASSFEGQGPTEAFF. The CDR3 bases are TGTGCCAGCAGTTTTGAGGGACAGGGACCCACTGAAGCTTTCTTT. Using reference TRBV28 and TRBJ1-1 for the parts outside the CDR3, the full variable domain is DVKVTQSSRYLVKRTGEKVFLECVQDMDHENMFWYRQDPGLGLRLIYFSYDVKMKEKGDIPEGYSVSREKKERFSLILESASTNQTSMYLCASSFEGQGPTEAFFGQGTRLTVV.

The rearrangement links TRBV3-1 (or the pseudogene TRBV3-2) to TRBJ1-3, with D possibly matching TRBD1 (5 bases). Trimming took 5 bases from V and 2 from J, leaving 13 bases between them. Germline V CDR1 and CDR2: LGHDT, YNNKEL (reference sequence). The CDR3 extends over 15 amino acids. CDR3 in DNA: TGTGCCAGCAGCTCCCGGGGGGGGACTGGAAACACCATATATTTT. The encoded protein is CASSSRGGTGNTIYF.

The gene calls are TRBV27 and TRBJ1-1; D remains unclear. CDR3 length: 15 residues. CDR1 is MNHEY and CDR2 is SMNVEV in the germline V gene (reference sequence). Trimming stripped 0 bases from V and 6 bases from J, with 14 bases between. The CDR3 here is CASSLSRVKGAEAFF. Here the CDR3 DNA reads TGTGCCAGCAGTTTATCCCGGGTAAAGGGAGCTGAAGCTTTCTTT.